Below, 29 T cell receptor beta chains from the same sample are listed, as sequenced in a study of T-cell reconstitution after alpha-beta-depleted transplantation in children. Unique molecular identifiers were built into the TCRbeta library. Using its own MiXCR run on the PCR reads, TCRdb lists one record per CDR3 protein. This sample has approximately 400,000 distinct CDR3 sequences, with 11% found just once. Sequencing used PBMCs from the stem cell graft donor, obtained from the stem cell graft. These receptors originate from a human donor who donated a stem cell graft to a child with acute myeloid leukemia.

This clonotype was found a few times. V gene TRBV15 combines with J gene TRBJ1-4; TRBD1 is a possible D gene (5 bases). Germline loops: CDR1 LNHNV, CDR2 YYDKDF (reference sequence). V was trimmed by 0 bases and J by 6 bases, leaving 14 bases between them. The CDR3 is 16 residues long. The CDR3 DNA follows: TGTGCCACCAGCAGAGATTCCGGCAGGGCTGATGAAAAACTGTTTTTT. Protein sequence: CATSRDSGRADEKLFF.

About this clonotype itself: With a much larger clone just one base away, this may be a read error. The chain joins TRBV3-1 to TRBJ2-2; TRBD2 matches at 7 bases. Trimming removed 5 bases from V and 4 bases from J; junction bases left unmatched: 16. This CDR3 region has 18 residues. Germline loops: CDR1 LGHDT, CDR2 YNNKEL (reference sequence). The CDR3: CASSKGQGGFGGTGELFF. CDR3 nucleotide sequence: TGTGCCAGCAGCAAAGGCCAGGGAGGGTTCGGAGGCACCGGGGAGCTGTTTTTT.

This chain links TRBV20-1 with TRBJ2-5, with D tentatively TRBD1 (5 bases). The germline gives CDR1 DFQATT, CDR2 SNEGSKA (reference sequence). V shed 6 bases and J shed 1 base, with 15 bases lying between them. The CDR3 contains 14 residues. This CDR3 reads CSAIDATAQETQYF. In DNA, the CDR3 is TGCAGTGCCATCGACGCGACAGCCCAAGAGACCCAGTACTTC.

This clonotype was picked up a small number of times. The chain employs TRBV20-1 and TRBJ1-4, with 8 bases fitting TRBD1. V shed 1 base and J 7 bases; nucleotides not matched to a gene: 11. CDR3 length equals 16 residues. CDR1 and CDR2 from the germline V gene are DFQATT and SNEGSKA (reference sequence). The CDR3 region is CSARGGSKQGGEKLFF. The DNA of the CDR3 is TGCAGTGCTAGAGGAGGATCTAAACAGGGGGGTGAAAAACTGTTTTTT.

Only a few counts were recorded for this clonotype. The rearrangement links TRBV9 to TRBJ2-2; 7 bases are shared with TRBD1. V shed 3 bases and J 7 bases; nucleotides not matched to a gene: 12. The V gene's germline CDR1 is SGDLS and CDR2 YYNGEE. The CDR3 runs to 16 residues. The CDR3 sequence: CASSETGSSVFGELFF. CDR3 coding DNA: TGTGCCAGCAGCGAGACAGGGTCAAGTGTTTTCGGGGAGCTGTTTTTT. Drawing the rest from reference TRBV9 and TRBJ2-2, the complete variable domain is DSGVTQTPKHLITATGQRVTLRCSPRSGDLSVYWYQQSLDQGLQFLIQYYNGEERAKGNILERFSAQQFPDLHSELNLSSLELGDSALYFCASSETGSSVFGELFFGEGSRLTVL.

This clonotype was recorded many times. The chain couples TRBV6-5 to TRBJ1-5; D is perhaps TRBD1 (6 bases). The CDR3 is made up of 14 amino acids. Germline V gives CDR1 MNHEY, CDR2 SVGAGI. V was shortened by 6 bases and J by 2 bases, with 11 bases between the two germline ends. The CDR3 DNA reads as TGTGCCAGCAGCTCAGGGGTGCGCAATCAGCCCCAGCATTTT. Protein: CASSSGVRNQPQHF.

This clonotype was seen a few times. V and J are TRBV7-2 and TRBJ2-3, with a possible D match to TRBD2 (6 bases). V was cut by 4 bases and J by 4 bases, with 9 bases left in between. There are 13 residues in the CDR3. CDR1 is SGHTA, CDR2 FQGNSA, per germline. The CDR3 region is CASSSRRADTQYF. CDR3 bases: TGTGCCAGCAGCTCCAGGAGGGCAGATACGCAGTATTTT.

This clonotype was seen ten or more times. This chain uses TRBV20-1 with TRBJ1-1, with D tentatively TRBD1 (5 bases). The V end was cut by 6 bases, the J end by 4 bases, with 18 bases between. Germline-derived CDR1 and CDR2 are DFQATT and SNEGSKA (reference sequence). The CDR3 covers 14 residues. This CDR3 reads CSAPARAQGTEAFF. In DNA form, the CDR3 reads TGCAGTGCCCCGGCTCGGGCTCAGGGCACTGAAGCTTTCTTT.

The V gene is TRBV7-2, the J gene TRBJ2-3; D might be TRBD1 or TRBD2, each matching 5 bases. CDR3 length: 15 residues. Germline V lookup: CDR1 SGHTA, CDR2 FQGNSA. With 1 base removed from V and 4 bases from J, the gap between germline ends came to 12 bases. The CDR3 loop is CASSLVLGVADTQYF. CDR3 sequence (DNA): TGTGCCAGCAGCTTAGTGCTGGGGGTGGCAGATACGCAGTATTTT.

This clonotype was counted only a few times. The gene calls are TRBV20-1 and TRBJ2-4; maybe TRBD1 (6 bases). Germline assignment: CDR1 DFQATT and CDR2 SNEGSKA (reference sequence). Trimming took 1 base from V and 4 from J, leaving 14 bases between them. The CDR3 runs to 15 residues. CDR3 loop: CSARVQGGRKNIQYF. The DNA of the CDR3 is TGCAGTGCTAGAGTACAGGGCGGACGAAAAAACATTCAGTACTTC.

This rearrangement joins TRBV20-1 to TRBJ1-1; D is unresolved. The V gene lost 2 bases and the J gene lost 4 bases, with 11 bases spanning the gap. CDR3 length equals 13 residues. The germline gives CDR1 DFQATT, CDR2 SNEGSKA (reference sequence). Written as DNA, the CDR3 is TGCAGTGCTAGACTGTACGAGGGCACTGAAGCTTTCTTT. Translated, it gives CSARLYEGTEAFF.

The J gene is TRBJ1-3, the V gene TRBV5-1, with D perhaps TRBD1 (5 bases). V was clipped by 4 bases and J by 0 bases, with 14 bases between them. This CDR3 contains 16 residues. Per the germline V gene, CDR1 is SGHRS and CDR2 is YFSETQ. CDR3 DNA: TGCGCCAGCAGCCCCGGGACGCTCGACTCTGGAAACACCATATATTTT. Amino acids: CASSPGTLDSGNTIYF.

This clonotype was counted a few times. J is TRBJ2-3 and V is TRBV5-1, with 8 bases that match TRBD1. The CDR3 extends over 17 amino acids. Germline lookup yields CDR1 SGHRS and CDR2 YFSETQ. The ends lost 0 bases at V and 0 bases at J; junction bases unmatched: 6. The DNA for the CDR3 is TGCGCCAGCAGCTTGGAGGGCCACAGGGGGAGCACAGATACGCAGTATTTT. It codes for CASSLEGHRGSTDTQYF.

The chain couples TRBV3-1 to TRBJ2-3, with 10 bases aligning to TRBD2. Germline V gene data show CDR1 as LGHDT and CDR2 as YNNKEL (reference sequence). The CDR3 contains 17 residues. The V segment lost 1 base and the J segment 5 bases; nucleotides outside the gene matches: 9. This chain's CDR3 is CASSQGRAGGPGDTQYF. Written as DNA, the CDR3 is TGTGCCAGCAGCCAAGGGCGAGCGGGGGGGCCCGGAGATACGCAGTATTTT.

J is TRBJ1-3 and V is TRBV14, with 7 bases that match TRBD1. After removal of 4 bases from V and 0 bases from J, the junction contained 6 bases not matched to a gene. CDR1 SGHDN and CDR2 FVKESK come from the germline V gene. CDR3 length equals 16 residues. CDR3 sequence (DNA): TGTGCCAGCAGCCCATGGGGACAGACCTCTGGAAACACCATATATTTT. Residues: CASSPWGQTSGNTIYF. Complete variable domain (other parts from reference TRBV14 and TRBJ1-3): EAGVTQFPSHSVIEKGQTVTLRCDPISGHDNLYWYRRVMGKEIKFLLHFVKESKQDESGMPNNRFLAERTGGTYSTLKVQPAELEDSGVYFCASSPWGQTSGNTIYFGEGSWLTVV.

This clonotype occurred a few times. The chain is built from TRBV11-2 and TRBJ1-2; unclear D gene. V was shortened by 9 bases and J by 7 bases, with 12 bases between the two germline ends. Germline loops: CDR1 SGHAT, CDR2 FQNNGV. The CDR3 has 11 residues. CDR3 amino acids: CASRIPSGYTF. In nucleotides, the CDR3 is TGTGCCAGTCGTATACCGAGTGGCTACACCTTC.

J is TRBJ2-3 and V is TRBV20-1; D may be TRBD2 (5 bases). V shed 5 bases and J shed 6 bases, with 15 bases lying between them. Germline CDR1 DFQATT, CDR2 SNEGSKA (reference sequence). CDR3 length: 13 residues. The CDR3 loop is CSAPKRSGDTQYF. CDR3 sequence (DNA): TGCAGTGCTCCAAAGCGGTCCGGGGATACGCAGTATTTT.

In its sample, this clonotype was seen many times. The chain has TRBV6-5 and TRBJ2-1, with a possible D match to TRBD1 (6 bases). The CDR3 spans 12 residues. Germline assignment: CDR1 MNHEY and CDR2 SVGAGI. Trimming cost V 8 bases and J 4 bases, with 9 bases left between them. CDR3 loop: CASRDTYNEQFF. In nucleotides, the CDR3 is TGTGCCAGCCGGGACACATACAATGAGCAGTTCTTC.

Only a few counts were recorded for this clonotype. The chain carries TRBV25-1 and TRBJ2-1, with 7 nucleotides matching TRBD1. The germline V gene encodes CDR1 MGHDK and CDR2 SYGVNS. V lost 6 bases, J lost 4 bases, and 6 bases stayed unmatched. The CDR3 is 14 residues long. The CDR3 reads CASRGTVIYNEQFF. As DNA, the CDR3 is TGTGCCAGCAGGGGGACAGTAATATACAATGAGCAGTTCTTC.

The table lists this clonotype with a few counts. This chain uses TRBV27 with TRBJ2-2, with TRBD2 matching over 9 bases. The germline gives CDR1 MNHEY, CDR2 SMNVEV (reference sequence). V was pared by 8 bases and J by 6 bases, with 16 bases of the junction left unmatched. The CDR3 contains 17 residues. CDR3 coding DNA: TGTGCCAGCCTCCCCGGTAGCGGGAGTGGTTTTGCCGGGGAGCTGTTTTTT. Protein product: CASLPGSGSGFAGELFF.

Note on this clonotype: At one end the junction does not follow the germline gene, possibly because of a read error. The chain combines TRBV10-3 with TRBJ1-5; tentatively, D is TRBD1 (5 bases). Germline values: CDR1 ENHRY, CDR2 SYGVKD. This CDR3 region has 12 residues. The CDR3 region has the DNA TGTGCCATCAATGAGTGGGGGCAGCCCCAGCATTTT. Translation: CAINEWGQPQHF.

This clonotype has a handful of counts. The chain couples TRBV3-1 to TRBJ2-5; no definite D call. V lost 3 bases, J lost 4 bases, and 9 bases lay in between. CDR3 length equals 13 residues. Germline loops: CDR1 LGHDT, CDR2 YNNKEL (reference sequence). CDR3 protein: CASSQSSLETQYF. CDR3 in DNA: TGTGCCAGCAGCCAGAGCTCCCTAGAGACCCAGTACTTC.

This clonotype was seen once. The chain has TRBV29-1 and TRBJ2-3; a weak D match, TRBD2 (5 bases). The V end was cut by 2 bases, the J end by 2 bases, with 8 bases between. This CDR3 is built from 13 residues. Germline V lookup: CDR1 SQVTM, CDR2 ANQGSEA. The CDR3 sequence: CSVERELTDTQYF. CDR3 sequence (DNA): TGCAGCGTTGAAAGGGAGCTCACAGATACGCAGTATTTT.

In nucleotides, the CDR3 is TGCAGTGCTAGACTTTTCCCCTCCCCTGAGCGGGGGGCAATATCTAGCTCCTACAATGAGCAGTTCTTC. Residues: CSARLFPSPERGAISSSYNEQFF. The V and J genes are TRBV20-1 and TRBJ2-1, with 9 nucleotides matching TRBD2. The germline V gene encodes CDR1 DFQATT and CDR2 SNEGSKA (reference sequence). Trimming took 2 bases from V and 0 from J; bases not matched to a gene: 26. The CDR3 extends over 23 amino acids.

The CDR3 sequence: CASSVGGVLTDTQYF. The CDR3 nucleotides read TGTGCCAGCAGCGTGGGGGGGGTACTCACAGATACGCAGTATTTT. This chain connects TRBV6-1 to TRBJ2-3, with 7 bases fitting TRBD2. Looked up from germline, CDR1 is MNHNS and CDR2 is SASEGT. The CDR3 loop spans 15 amino acids. Unmatched junction bases numbered 8, after V lost 6 bases and J lost 2 bases.

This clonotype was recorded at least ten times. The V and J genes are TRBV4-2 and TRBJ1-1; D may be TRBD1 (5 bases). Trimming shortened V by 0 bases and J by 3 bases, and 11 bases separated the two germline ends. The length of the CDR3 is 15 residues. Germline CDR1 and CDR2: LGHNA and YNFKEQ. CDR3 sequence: CASSQDPGWDTEAFF. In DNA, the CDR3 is TGTGCCAGCAGCCAAGATCCAGGGTGGGACACTGAAGCTTTCTTT.

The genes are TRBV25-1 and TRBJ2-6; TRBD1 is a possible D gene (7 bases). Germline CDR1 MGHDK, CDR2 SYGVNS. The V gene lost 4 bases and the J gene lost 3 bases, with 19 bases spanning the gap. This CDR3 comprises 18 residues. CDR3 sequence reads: CASSAGEQGRYGANVLTF. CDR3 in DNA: TGTGCCAGCAGTGCGGGGGAACAGGGGAGATATGGGGCCAACGTCCTGACTTTC.

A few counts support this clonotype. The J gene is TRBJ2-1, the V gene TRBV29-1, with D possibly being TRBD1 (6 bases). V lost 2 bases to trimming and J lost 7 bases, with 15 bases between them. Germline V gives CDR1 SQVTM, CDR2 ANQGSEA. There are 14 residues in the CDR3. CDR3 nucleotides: TGCAGCGTTGAACGTCGGCCACAGGGAAATGAGCAGTTCTTC. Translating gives CSVERRPQGNEQFF.

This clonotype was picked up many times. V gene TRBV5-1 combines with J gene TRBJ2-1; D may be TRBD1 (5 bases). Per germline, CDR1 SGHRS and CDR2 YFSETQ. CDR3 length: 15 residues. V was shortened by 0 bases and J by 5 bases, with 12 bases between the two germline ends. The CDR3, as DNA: TGCGCCAGCAGCTTGGCCCTGTTAGGGGACAATGAGCAGTTCTTC. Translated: CASSLALLGDNEQFF.